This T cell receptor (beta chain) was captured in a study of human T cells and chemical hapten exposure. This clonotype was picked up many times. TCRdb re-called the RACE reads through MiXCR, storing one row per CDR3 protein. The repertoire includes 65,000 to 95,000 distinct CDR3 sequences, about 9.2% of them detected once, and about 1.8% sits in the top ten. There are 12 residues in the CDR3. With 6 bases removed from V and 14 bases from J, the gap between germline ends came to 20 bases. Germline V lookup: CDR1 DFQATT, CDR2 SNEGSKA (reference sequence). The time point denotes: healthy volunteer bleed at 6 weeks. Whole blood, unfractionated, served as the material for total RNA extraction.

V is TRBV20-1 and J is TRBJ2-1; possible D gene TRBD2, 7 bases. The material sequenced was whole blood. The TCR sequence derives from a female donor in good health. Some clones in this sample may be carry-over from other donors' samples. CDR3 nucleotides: TGCAGTGCCACAACGCCGGCGGGGGCCGAGTTCTTC. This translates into CSATTPAGAEFF.